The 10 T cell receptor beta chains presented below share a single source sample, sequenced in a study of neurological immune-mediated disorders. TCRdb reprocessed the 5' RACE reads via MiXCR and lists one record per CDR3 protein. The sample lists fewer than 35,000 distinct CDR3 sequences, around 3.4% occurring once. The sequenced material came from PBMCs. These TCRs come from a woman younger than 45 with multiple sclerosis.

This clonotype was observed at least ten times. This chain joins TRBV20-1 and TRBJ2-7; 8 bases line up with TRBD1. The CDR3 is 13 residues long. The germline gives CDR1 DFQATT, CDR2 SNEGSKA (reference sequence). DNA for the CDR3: TGCAGCGGTATCGGGACAGGCTCCTACGAGCAGTACTTC. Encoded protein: CSGIGTGSYEQYF.

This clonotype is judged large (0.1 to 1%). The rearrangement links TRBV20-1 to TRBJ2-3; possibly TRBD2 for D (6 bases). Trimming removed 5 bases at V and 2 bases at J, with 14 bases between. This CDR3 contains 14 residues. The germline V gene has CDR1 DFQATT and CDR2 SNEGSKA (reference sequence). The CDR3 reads CSAQRREYTDTQYF. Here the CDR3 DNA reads TGCAGTGCTCAAAGACGGGAGTACACAGATACGCAGTATTTT.

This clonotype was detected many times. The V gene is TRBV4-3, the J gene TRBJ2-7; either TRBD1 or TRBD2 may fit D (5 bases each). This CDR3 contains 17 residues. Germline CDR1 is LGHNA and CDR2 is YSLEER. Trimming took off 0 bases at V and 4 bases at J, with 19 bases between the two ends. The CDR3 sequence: CASSQEFRSLGDYEQYF. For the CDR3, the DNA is TGCGCCAGCAGCCAAGAGTTTAGGTCACTGGGGGATTACGAGCAGTACTTC.

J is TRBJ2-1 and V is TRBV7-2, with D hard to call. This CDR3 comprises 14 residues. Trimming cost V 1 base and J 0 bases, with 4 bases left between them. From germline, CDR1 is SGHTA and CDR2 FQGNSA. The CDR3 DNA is TGTGCCAGCAGCTTAGAAGTCTCCTACAATGAGCAGTTCTTC. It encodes CASSLEVSYNEQFF.

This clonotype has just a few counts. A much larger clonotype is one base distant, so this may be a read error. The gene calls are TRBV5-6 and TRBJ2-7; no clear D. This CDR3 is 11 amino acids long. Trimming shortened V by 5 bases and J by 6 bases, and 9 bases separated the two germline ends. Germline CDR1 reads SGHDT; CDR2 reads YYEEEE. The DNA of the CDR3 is TGTGCCAGCAGATTTGGAAGCGAGCAGTACTTC. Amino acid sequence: CASRFGSEQYF.

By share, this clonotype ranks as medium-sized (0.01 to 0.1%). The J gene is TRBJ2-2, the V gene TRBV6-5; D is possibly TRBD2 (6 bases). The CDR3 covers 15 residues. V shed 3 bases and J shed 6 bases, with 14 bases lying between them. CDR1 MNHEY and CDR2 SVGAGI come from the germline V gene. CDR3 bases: TGTGCCAGCAGTTATATTTCGTGGGGGGCCGGGGAGCTGTTTTTT. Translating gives CASSYISWGAGELFF.

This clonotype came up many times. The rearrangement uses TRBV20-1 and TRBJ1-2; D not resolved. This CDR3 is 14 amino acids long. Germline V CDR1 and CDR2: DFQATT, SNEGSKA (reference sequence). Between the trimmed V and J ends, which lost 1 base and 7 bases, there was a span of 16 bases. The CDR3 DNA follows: TGCAGTGCTAGAGGGGTCAGTACTCACTCTGGCTACACCTTC. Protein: CSARGVSTHSGYTF.

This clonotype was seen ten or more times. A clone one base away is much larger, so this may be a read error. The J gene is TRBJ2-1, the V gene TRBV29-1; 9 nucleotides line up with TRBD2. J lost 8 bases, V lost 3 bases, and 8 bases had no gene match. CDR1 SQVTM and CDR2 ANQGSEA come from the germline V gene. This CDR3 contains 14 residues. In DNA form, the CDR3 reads TGCAGCGTTGACGGTGGGATAGCGGGGGATGAGCAGTTCTTC. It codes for CSVDGGIAGDEQFF.

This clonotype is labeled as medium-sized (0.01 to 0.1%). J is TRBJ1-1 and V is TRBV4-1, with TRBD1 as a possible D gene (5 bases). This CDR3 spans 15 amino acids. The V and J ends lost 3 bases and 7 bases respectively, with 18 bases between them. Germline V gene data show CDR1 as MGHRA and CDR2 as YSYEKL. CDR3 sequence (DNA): TGCGCCAGCAGCCACCCCTCGGGGGTAAAAAGTGAAGCTTTCTTT. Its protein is CASSHPSGVKSEAFF.

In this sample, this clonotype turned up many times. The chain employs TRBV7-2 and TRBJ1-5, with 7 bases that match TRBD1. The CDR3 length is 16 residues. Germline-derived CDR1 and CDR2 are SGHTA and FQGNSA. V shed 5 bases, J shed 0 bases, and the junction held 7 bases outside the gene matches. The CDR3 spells CASSPTGWDSNQPQHF. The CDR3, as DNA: TGTGCCAGCAGCCCGACAGGGTGGGATAGCAATCAGCCCCAGCATTTT.